The 28 T cell receptor beta chains given below trace back to one sample, sequenced in a study of cytomegalovirus exposure and HLA in healthy donors. Use of 60 Vbeta and 13 Jbeta primers characterized the PCR. Here immunoSEQ multiplex PCR was the method, and the copy in TCRdb shows in-frame clones only, minus some. The table shows about 99,000 clones, with about 80% occurring only once. The sequencing sample was made of PBMCs. The source of these receptors is a man between 40 and 49 years old in good health and CMV-seronegative.

The V call is TRBV6-5, the J call TRBJ2-7; D might be TRBD1 (8 bases). V was cut by 8 bases and J by 5 bases, with 19 bases left in between. This CDR3 region has 14 residues. Per germline, CDR1 MNHEY and CDR2 SVGAGI. In nucleotides, the CDR3 is TGTGCCAGCCTAGGCCGGACAGGGAGGGACGAGCAGTACTTC. Translated, it gives CASLGRTGRDEQYF.

Here the CDR3 reads CAISGGTRQETQYF. The DNA for the CDR3 is TGTGCCATCAGTGGGGGGACTAGACAAGAGACCCAGTACTTC. The chain links TRBV10-3 to TRBJ2-5; TRBD2 aligns across 8 bases. This CDR3 comprises 14 residues. With V trimmed by 4 bases and J by 2 bases, 3 bases remained unmatched. Per the germline V gene, CDR1 is ENHRY and CDR2 is SYGVKD.

The rearrangement joins TRBV5-1 to TRBJ1-1, with unresolved D. Germline V gene data show CDR1 as SGHRS and CDR2 as YFSETQ. This CDR3 has 13 residues. The V and J ends lost 2 bases and 1 base respectively, with 6 bases between them. CDR3 sequence reads: CASSLSRNTEAFF. CDR3 sequence (DNA): TGCGCCAGCAGCTTATCGCGGAACACTGAAGCTTTCTTT.

The V gene is TRBV7-9, the J gene TRBJ2-7, with D perhaps TRBD1 (6 bases). The germline V and J ends were trimmed by 4 bases and 0 bases, with 13 bases remaining between them. The CDR3 spans 15 residues. The germline V gene encodes CDR1 SEHNR and CDR2 FQNEAQ (reference sequence). The chain's CDR3 is CASSSTGTRSYEQYF. In DNA, the CDR3 is TGTGCCAGCAGCTCTACCGGGACACGCTCCTACGAGCAGTACTTC.

This chain links TRBV27 with TRBJ2-7; 7 bases are a match to TRBD2. The germline gives CDR1 MNHEY, CDR2 SMNVEV (reference sequence). V trimming: 1 base; J trimming: 3 bases; junction bases outside the gene matches: 3. This CDR3 is 14 amino acids long. CDR3 nucleotide sequence: TGTGCCAGCAGTTTATTGGGGGGGGGCTACGAGCAGTACTTC. It specifies CASSLLGGGYEQYF.

The chain combines TRBV5-5 with TRBJ1-5; D not certain. The CDR3 is 15 amino acids. The V gene lost 4 bases and the J gene lost 3 bases, with 14 bases spanning the gap. Germline V lookup: CDR1 SGHKS, CDR2 YYEKEE (reference sequence). The chain's CDR3 is CASSHGGSSNQPQHF. The CDR3 bases are TGTGCCAGCAGCCACGGTGGGAGCTCCAATCAGCCCCAGCATTTT.

V is TRBV6-1 and J is TRBJ2-7; possibly TRBD1 for D (6 bases). Germline V gene lookup returns CDR1 MNHNS and CDR2 SASEGT. This CDR3 contains 14 residues. The V end lost 4 bases, the J end lost 2 bases, and 12 bases lay between the germline ends. The CDR3 DNA sequence: TGTGCCAGCAGTGCGGGACAACGGACCTACGAGCAGTACTTC. It translates to CASSAGQRTYEQYF.

The chain is built from TRBV7-9 and TRBJ2-2; TRBD1 matches at 9 bases. V was clipped by 2 bases and J by 1 base; unmatched bases: 2. The CDR3 spans 16 residues. Germline CDR1 reads SEHNR; CDR2 reads FQNEAQ (reference sequence). The CDR3 is CASSLMTGGNTGELFF. CDR3 DNA: TGTGCCAGCAGCTTAATGACAGGGGGGAACACCGGGGAGCTGTTTTTT.

This chain's CDR3 is CASSLRGTDTQYF. The CDR3 DNA sequence: TGTGCCAGCAGCTTGAGAGGCACAGATACGCAGTATTTT. The V and J genes are TRBV5-4 and TRBJ2-3; D remains ambiguous. Germline V gene lookup returns CDR1 SGHNT and CDR2 YYREEE (reference sequence). Trimming stripped 1 base from V and 1 base from J, with 4 bases between. The CDR3 extends over 13 amino acids.

This clone has more than one count but fewer than ten. This chain links TRBV28 with TRBJ1-1; 7 nucleotides line up with TRBD1. Germline CDR1 is MDHEN and CDR2 is SYDVKM. V was pared by 3 bases and J by 10 bases, with 8 bases of the junction left unmatched. The CDR3 is 13 residues long. In nucleotides, the CDR3 is TGTGCCAGCAGTTTGGTCAGGGGGAATGGAGCTTTCTTT. This codes for CASSLVRGNGAFF.

This clone showed up just a few times. CDR3 sequence: CSVGGERHTDTQYF. The CDR3 DNA sequence: TGCAGCGTTGGGGGGGAGCGGCACACAGATACGCAGTATTTT. The chain uses TRBV29-1 and TRBJ2-3; D is possibly TRBD2 (6 bases). The CDR3 is made up of 14 amino acids. The germline V and J ends were trimmed by 4 bases and 2 bases, with 13 bases remaining between them. Germline V gene lookup returns CDR1 SQVTM and CDR2 ANQGSEA.

The chain links TRBV7-8 to TRBJ1-5; 7 bases fit TRBD1. Germline V gene sequence: CDR1 SGHVS, CDR2 FQNEAQ. Trimming took 5 bases from V and 2 from J; bases not matched to a gene: 6. The CDR3 extends over 15 amino acids. CDR3 region: CASSQYDRGNQPQHF. As DNA, the CDR3 is TGTGCCAGCAGCCAATACGACAGGGGCAATCAGCCCCAGCATTTT.

The chain has TRBV10-3 and TRBJ1-2, with TRBD1 as a possible D gene (5 bases). The CDR3 length is 13 residues. Germline V gene sequence: CDR1 ENHRY, CDR2 SYGVKD. V was pared by 10 bases and J by 2 bases, with 14 bases between. In DNA form, the CDR3 reads TGTGCCACCGGGGGGGTTTACAACTATGGCTACACCTTC. Amino acids: CATGGVYNYGYTF.

This sequence joins TRBV9 and TRBJ2-2; 7 nucleotides agree with TRBD1. This CDR3 is built from 15 residues. Germline CDR1 reads SGDLS; CDR2 reads YYNGEE. J lost 0 bases, V lost 3 bases, and 2 bases had no gene match. The CDR3 region is CASSATGANTGELFF. The CDR3 coding sequence is TGTGCCAGCAGCGCCACAGGGGCGAACACCGGGGAGCTGTTTTTT.

Turning to this clone: Mismatch with germline at one junction end may stem from a read error. The chain employs TRBV7-9 and TRBJ2-7; 8 nucleotides line up with TRBD1. The CDR3 totals 13 residues. Per the germline V gene, CDR1 is SEHNR and CDR2 is FQNEAQ (reference sequence). The CDR3 reads CASSLGVGTGPCF. CDR3 coding DNA: TGTGCCAGCAGCTTAGGCGTGGGGACAGGCCCCTGCTTC. The complete variable domain, with remaining parts taken from reference TRBV7-9 and TRBJ2-7, reads DTGVSQNPRHKITKRGQNVTFRCDPISEHNRLYWYRQTLGQGPEFLTYFQNEAQLEKSRLLSDRFSAERPKGSFSTLEIQRTEQGDSAMYLCASSLGVGTGPCFGPGTRLTVT.

This clone was counted a few times. The chain links TRBV6-6 to TRBJ1-4; unclear D gene. The length of the CDR3 is 15 residues. Germline CDR1 MNHNY, CDR2 SVGAGI (reference sequence). The V end was cut by 0 bases, the J end by 4 bases, with 9 bases between. Written as DNA, the CDR3 is TGTGCCAGCAGTTACTCTGTGGGCTTTAATGAAAAACTGTTTTTT. Translation gives CASSYSVGFNEKLFF.

This chain connects TRBV11-2 to TRBJ2-2; TRBD1 is a possible D gene (6 bases). Germline lookup yields CDR1 SGHAT and CDR2 FQNNGV. CDR3 length: 17 amino acids. V was clipped by 1 base and J by 4 bases, with 16 bases between them. The CDR3 nucleotides read TGTGCCAGCAGCTTAGCGCGGCAGGGGAATTTCACCGGGGAGCTGTTTTTT. It encodes CASSLARQGNFTGELFF.

This chain joins TRBV5-1 and TRBJ1-1, with D possibly being TRBD1 (5 bases). The CDR3 runs to 15 residues. The germline V gene encodes CDR1 SGHRS and CDR2 YFSETQ. V lost 7 bases and J 4 bases, leaving 20 bases between the germline ends. CDR3 nucleotide sequence: TGCGCCAGCGTGGGGGAGGCAGGAATTGCCACTGAAGCTTTCTTT. Residues: CASVGEAGIATEAFF.

The V call is TRBV28, the J call TRBJ1-1; D is ambiguous. Germline CDR1 and CDR2: MDHEN and SYDVKM. The ends were cut back, 3 bases at V and 6 bases at J, with 11 bases in the middle. The CDR3 extends over 13 amino acids. CDR3 coding DNA: TGTGCCAGCAGTTTGGGTGGGCTCTCTGAAGCTTTCTTT. Translation: CASSLGGLSEAFF.

The chain uses TRBV5-1 and TRBJ2-3; 7 nucleotides align to TRBD2. The CDR3 totals 14 residues. V lost 4 bases, J lost 0 bases, and 2 bases stayed unmatched. Germline CDR1 SGHRS, CDR2 YFSETQ. Here the CDR3 DNA reads TGCGCCAGCAGCCCACTAGCGAGCACAGATACGCAGTATTTT. It translates to CASSPLASTDTQYF.

The chain couples TRBV5-1 to TRBJ1-1; 11 nucleotides line up with TRBD1. J gave up 0 bases and V 6 bases, and 7 bases lay outside the gene matches. CDR3 length: 16 amino acids. Germline V gene data show CDR1 as SGHRS and CDR2 as YFSETQ. The CDR3 spells CASTPRTGGLNTEAFF. The CDR3 DNA sequence: TGCGCCAGCACCCCCCGGACAGGGGGCCTGAACACTGAAGCTTTCTTT.

The rearrangement links TRBV18 to TRBJ2-3, with 11 nucleotides matching TRBD1. This CDR3 region has 17 residues. Trimming cost V 3 bases and J 7 bases; bases outside gene matches: 12. CDR1 and CDR2 from the germline V gene are KGHSH and LQKENI. CDR3 DNA sequence: TGTGCCAGCTCACCTGCCCCGGGGACAGGGGGGATCAATACGCAGTATTTT. It encodes CASSPAPGTGGINTQYF.

The CDR3 spells CASQPTGSSNQPQHF. CDR3 sequence (DNA): TGTGCCAGCCAACCAACGGGTTCTAGCAATCAGCCCCAGCATTTT. The chain links TRBV28 to TRBJ1-5; D is uncertain. This CDR3 has 15 amino acids. V shed 8 bases and J shed 0 bases, with 14 bases lying between them. Per the germline V gene, CDR1 is MDHEN and CDR2 is SYDVKM.

This chain joins TRBV27 and TRBJ2-3; TRBD1 is a possible D gene (5 bases). The CDR3 spans 13 residues. V lost 5 bases and J 1 base, leaving 7 bases between the germline ends. CDR1 and CDR2 (germline): MNHEY, SMNVEV (reference sequence). The CDR3 here is CASSLGGTDTQYF. The CDR3 DNA reads as TGTGCCAGCAGTCTAGGGGGCACAGATACGCAGTATTTT.

The CDR3 DNA reads TGTGCCAGCAGATGGGACAGGGTCGGCAATCAGCCCCAGCATTTT. Protein: CASRWDRVGNQPQHF. V gene TRBV6-1 combines with J gene TRBJ1-5, with TRBD1 matching 9 bases. This CDR3 has 15 amino acids. The V and J ends lost 6 bases and 2 bases, in that order; junction bases with no gene match: 5. In germline, CDR1 is MNHNS, CDR2 SASEGT.

This chain uses TRBV6-1 with TRBJ2-5; 8 positions match TRBD1. The J call may be mistaken, given a closer DNA end match to TRBJ2-7. The germline V gene has CDR1 MNHNS and CDR2 SASEGT. CDR3 length: 14 residues. The CDR3 spells CASKRAGGAYEQYF. The CDR3 DNA reads as TGTGCCAGCAAGCGGGCAGGGGGCGCCTACGAGCAGTACTTC.

This clone occurred once. The chain combines TRBV29-1 with TRBJ2-5; possible D gene TRBD1, 6 bases. The V end lost 7 bases, the J end lost 2 bases, and 14 bases lay between the germline ends. CDR3 length: 13 residues. CDR1 is SQVTM and CDR2 is ANQGSEA in the germline V gene. The CDR3 reads CSALDGQQETQYF. CDR3 in DNA: TGCAGCGCCCTCGACGGACAGCAAGAGACCCAGTACTTC. Full variable domain (missing parts from reference TRBV29-1 and TRBJ2-5): SAVISQKPSRDICQRGTSLTIQCQVDSQVTMMFWYRQQPGQSLTLIATANQGSEATYESGFVIDKFPISRPNLTFSTLTVSNMSPEDSSIYLCSALDGQQETQYFGPGTRLLVL.

The gene calls are TRBV6-1 and TRBJ2-3; D remains unclear. This CDR3 contains 12 residues. Germline V CDR1 and CDR2: MNHNS, SASEGT. V was trimmed by 8 bases and J by 5 bases, leaving 11 bases between them. CDR3 amino acids: CASRGDRDTQYF. The CDR3 bases are TGTGCCAGCCGCGGAGATCGAGATACGCAGTATTTT.